The present T cell receptor beta chain was sequenced within a study of CD8+CD57+ T cells in acquired aplastic anemia. In the study overall: DNA recovered from sorted CD4+ and CD8+ cells had a mean of approximately 3.5 ug. Findings and limits, study-wide: The CD8+ Simpson's diversity of patients and controls was not significantly different. Patients and controls had in common twenty-nine CD8+ CDR3 sequences.

In the case of this clonotype: As yet, its antigen is unknown. One junction end disagrees with the germline gene, perhaps due to a read error.

Researchers used genomic DNA as the template to profile TCR beta VDJ and CDR3. MiXCR was run by TCRdb on the reads, yielding one entry per CDR3 protein. The table records approximately 220,000 distinct CDR3 sequences, 40% to 60% of them present only once. CDR3 length: 15 amino acids. Germline loops: CDR1 SGDLS, CDR2 YYNGEE. Sequencing involved patients with CD8+CD57+ cell expansion previously shown by flow cytometry. Therapy had not been given to patients before blood sampling. The J gene is TRBJ2-1, the V gene TRBV9; 12 nucleotides line up with TRBD2. Sequenced material: sorted CD4+, CD8+, or CD8+CD57+ T cells (not recorded which) from PBMCs. The receptor was derived from a human donor with aplastic anemia. CDR3 sequence: CASRTSGTTYNEQFF. CDR3 DNA: TGCGCCAGCAGGACTAGCGGGACTACTTACAATGAGCAGTTCTTC.